These T cell receptor beta chains were read from a single sample in a study of cytomegalovirus exposure and HLA in healthy donors. The repertoire was sequenced with immunoSEQ multiplex PCR; TCRdb's copy has only in-frame clones and lacks some. The profile shows 160,000 or so clones, 65% to 85% of them singletons. Sequencing used PBMCs. These receptors were taken from a young woman in good health and CMV-seronegative. Both conserved end residues are part of each CDR3. A D gene is named only where the DNA matches it firmly. A clone size is listed for some rows: how often the clone was seen (once, few, many), or a class if it is expanded.

len | d_gene | j_gene | v_gene | abundance | CDR3aa | CDR3nt
15 | NA | TRBJ2-1 | TRBV7-2 | once | CASSSHSGPYNEQFF | TGTGCCAGCAGCTCCCATAGCGGCCCCTACAATGAGCAGTTCTTC
14 | NA | TRBJ2-7 | TRBV6-1 | NA | CASRAGDSSYEQYF | TGTGCCAGCAGAGCGGGGGACAGCTCCTACGAGCAGTACTTC
15 | TRBD1 | TRBJ2-1 | TRBV6-5 | NA | CASSGRTGGGNEQFF | TGTGCCAGCAGTGGGAGGACAGGGGGCGGGAATGAGCAGTTCTTC
13 | NA | TRBJ1-1 | TRBV30 | NA | CAGQTVMNTEAFF | TGTGCCGGGCAGACAGTCATGAACACTGAAGCTTTCTTT
17 | TRBD1 | TRBJ2-7 | TRBV28 | NA | CASSFRTRTGYSYEQYF | TGTGCCAGCAGTTTTAGGACCCGGACAGGATACTCCTACGAGCAGTACTTC
14 | NA | TRBJ1-3 | TRBV14 | NA | CASSPGKRGNTIYF | TGTGCCAGCAGCCCGGGGAAAAGGGGAAACACCATATATTTT
15 | TRBD1 | TRBJ1-2 | TRBV6-5 | NA | CASSYSHRGNYGYTF | TGTGCCAGCAGTTACTCACACAGGGGAAACTATGGCTACACCTTC
15 | TRBD2 | TRBJ2-2 | TRBV5-6 | NA | CASSLRGTHTGELFF | TGTGCCAGCAGCCTGCGGGGGACTCACACCGGGGAGCTGTTTTTT
16 | NA | TRBJ1-4 | TRBV6-5 | NA | CASSYIMGATNEKLFF | TGTGCCAGCAGTTATATCATGGGCGCAACTAATGAAAAACTGTTTTTT
12 | NA | TRBJ1-2 | TRBV2 | NA | CASRGEAPSGYF | TGTGCCAGCAGGGGTGAGGCGCCCTCCGGTTACTTC
14 | NA | TRBJ1-2 | TRBV19 | NA | CASTSGGPARGYTF | TGTGCCAGTACCTCGGGGGGCCCAGCGCGAGGCTACACCTTC
13 | NA | TRBJ1-4 | TRBV7-9 | NA | CASSFGSNEKLFF | TGTGCCAGCAGCTTCGGTTCTAATGAAAAACTGTTTTTT
14 | NA | TRBJ2-5 | TRBV6-5 | NA | CASSYYPGQETQYF | TGTGCCAGCAGTTATTATCCAGGCCAAGAGACCCAGTACTTC
14 | TRBD2 | TRBJ2-5 | TRBV9 | NA | CASSAHSGRETQYF | TGTGCCAGCAGCGCCCACAGCGGGAGGGAGACCCAGTACTTC
16 | NA | TRBJ2-7 | TRBV25-1 | NA | CASSEFRSGATWEQYF | TGTGCCAGCAGTGAATTTAGGTCAGGGGCAACGTGGGAGCAGTACTTC
15 | NA | TRBJ2-2 | TRBV28 | few | CASSLVREDTGELFF | TGTGCCAGCAGTTTAGTCAGGGAGGACACCGGGGAGCTGTTTTTT
14 | NA | TRBJ2-2 | TRBV6-4 | once | CASSAQGGTGELFF | TGTGCCAGCAGTGCGCAGGGTGGGACCGGGGAGCTGTTTTTT
16 | TRBD1 | TRBJ1-2 | TRBV11-1 | NA | CASSPLPGQENYGYTF | TGTGCCAGCAGTCCACTGCCGGGACAGGAAAACTATGGCTACACCTTC
14 | NA | TRBJ1-6 | TRBV19 | NA | CASRKETDNSPLHF | TGTGCCAGTAGAAAAGAGACAGATAATTCACCCCTCCACTTT
13 | NA | TRBJ1-3 | TRBV18 | NA | CASSLSSGNTIYF | TGTGCCAGCTCACTTTCTTCTGGAAACACCATATATTTT
12 | NA | TRBJ1-2 | TRBV2 | few | CASSEQVYGYTF | TGTGCCAGCAGTGAACAGGTCTATGGCTACACCTTC
15 | NA | TRBJ1-5 | TRBV4-1 | NA | CASSQELGRNQPQHF | TGCGCCAGCAGCCAAGAGTTGGGGCGCAATCAGCCCCAGCATTTT
16 | TRBD1 | TRBJ2-3 | TRBV4-1 | NA | CASSQGAGGITDTQYF | TGCGCCAGCAGCCAAGGGGCAGGGGGCATAACAGATACGCAGTATTTT
15 | NA | TRBJ1-2 | TRBV7-9 | NA | CASSLVGEEVRGYTF | TGTGCCAGCAGCTTAGTGGGGGAGGAGGTGAGAGGCTACACCTTC
16 | TRBD1 | TRBJ1-6 | TRBV5-1 | NA | CASSLVPQGASSPLHF | TGCGCCAGCAGCTTGGTCCCTCAGGGGGCCAGTTCACCCCTCCACTTT
18 | NA | TRBJ1-1 | TRBV4-1 | NA | CASSPRPPKGHLNTEAFF | TGCGCCAGCAGCCCCCGACCGCCAAAGGGGCATTTGAACACTGAAGCTTTCTTT
14 | NA | TRBJ2-5 | TRBV5-8 | NA | CASSFKGWKETQYF | TGTGCCAGCAGCTTTAAGGGGTGGAAAGAGACCCAGTACTTC